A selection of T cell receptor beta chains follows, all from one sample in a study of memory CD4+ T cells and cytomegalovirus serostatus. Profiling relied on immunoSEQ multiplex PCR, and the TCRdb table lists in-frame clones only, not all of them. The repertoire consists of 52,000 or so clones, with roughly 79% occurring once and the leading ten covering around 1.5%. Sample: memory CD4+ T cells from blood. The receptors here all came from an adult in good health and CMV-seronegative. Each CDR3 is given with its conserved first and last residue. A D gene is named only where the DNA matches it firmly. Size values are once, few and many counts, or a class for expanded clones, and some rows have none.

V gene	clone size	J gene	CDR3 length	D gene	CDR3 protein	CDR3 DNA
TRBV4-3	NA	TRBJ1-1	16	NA	CASSQRLGRGGTEAFF	TGCGCCAGCAGCCAAAGGTTGGGGCGGGGTGGGACTGAAGCTTTCTTT
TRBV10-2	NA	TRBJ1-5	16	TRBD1	CASSELTGGLYQPQHF	TGCGCCAGCAGTGAATTGACAGGGGGCCTTTATCAGCCCCAGCATTTT
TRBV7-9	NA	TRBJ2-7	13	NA	CASSLKGTDEQYF	TGTGCCAGCAGCTTAAAGGGAACTGACGAGCAGTACTTC
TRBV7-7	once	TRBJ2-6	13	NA	CASSRSGANVLTF	TGTGCTAGCAGCCGATCTGGGGCCAACGTCCTGACTTTC
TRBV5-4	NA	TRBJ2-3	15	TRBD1	CASSLVGRGQDTQYF	TGTGCCAGCAGCTTGGTAGGTCGGGGACAGGATACGCAGTATTTT
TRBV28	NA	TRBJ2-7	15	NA	CASREGRQSSYEQYF	TGTGCCAGCAGGGAGGGACGGCAAAGCTCCTACGAGCAGTACTTC
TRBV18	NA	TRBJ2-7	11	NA	CASSHSAEQYF	TGTGCCAGCTCACACTCGGCCGAGCAGTACTTC
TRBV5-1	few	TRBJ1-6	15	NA	CASSLAGPPGSPLHF	TGCGCCAGCAGCTTGGCGGGCCCCCCGGGGTCACCCCTCCACTTT
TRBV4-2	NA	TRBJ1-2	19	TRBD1	CASSPDSTRQGAGNYGYTF	TGTGCCAGCAGCCCAGACTCCACTCGACAGGGGGCTGGTAACTATGGCTACACCTTC
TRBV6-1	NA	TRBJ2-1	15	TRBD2	CASRLSGISYNEQFF	TGTGCCAGCCGACTTAGCGGGATAAGTTACAATGAGCAGTTCTTC
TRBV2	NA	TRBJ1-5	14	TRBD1	CASTRTGGNQPQHF	TGTGCCAGCACCCGGACAGGGGGAAATCAGCCCCAGCATTTT
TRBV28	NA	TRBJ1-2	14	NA	CASSSGTFNYGYTF	TGTGCCAGCAGCTCAGGGACCTTTAACTATGGCTACACCTTC
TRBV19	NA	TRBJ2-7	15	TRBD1	CASSHQRQGSYEQYF	TGTGCCAGTAGTCATCAGAGACAGGGCAGCTACGAGCAGTACTTC
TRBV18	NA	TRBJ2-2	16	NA	CASSPRLGPNTGELFF	TGTGCCAGCTCACCAAGACTCGGGCCGAACACCGGGGAGCTGTTTTTT
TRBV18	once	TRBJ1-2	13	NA	CASSPSGNYGYTF	TGTGCCAGCTCACCATCGGGGAACTATGGCTACACCTTC
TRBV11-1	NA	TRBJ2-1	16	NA	CASSELGGATYNEQFF	TGTGCCAGCAGCGAGCTTGGGGGTGCAACCTACAATGAGCAGTTCTTC
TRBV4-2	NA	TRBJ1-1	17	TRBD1	CASSRRQGAQRNTEAFF	TGTGCCAGCAGCCGGAGACAGGGGGCACAACGGAACACTGAAGCTTTCTTT
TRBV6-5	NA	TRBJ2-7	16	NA	CASSYSGLFQVYEQYF	TGTGCCAGCAGTTACTCGGGCTTGTTCCAGGTCTACGAGCAGTACTTC
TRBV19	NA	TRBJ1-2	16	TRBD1	CASSLPYRGANYGYTF	TGTGCCAGTTCCTTACCTTACAGGGGCGCTAACTATGGCTACACCTTC
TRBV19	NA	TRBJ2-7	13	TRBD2	CASSRDYSYEQYF	TGTGCCAGTAGTCGGGACTACTCCTACGAGCAGTACTTC
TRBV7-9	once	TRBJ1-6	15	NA	CASSPRKGARSPLHF	TGTGCCAGCAGCCCCCGTAAAGGGGCGCGTTCACCCCTCCACTTT
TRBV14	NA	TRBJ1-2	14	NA	CASSQDPGAGGYTF	TGTGCCAGCAGCCAAGACCCAGGGGCGGGGGGCTACACCTTC
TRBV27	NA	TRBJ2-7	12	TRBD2	CASMGGGYEQYF	TGTGCCAGCATGGGGGGAGGGTACGAGCAGTACTTC
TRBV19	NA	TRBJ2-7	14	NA	CASSTGATIYEQYF	TGTGCCAGTAGTACAGGGGCCACGATTTACGAGCAGTACTTC
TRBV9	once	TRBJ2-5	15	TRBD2	CASSPLGLAGETQYF	TGTGCCAGCAGCCCCCTAGGGCTAGCGGGGGAGACCCAGTACTTC
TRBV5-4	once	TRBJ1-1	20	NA	CASSPPPRGSGSGIDTEAFF	TGTGCCAGCAGCCCACCTCCCCGGGGGTCCGGGTCAGGTATAGACACTGAAGCTTTCTTT
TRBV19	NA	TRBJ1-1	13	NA	CASSSRANTEAFF	TGTGCCAGTAGTAGCAGGGCTAACACTGAAGCTTTCTTT
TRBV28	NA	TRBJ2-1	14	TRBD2	CASSISGRAHEQFF	TGTGCCAGCAGCATTAGCGGGAGGGCCCATGAGCAGTTCTTC
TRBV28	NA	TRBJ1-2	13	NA	CASGQYSNYGYTF	TGTGCCAGCGGACAGTATTCTAACTATGGCTACACCTTC
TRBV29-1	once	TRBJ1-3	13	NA	CSVLRGSGNTIYF	TGCAGCGTCTTGAGGGGATCCGGAAACACCATATATTTT
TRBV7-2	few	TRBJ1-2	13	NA	CASTLPGTYGYTF	TGTGCCAGCACCTTACCAGGGACCTATGGCTACACCTTC
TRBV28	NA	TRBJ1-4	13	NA	CASIKEGWRKLFF	TGTGCCAGCATTAAAGAGGGTTGGCGAAAACTGTTTTTT
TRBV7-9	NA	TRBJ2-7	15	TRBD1	CASTQTGQGAYEQYF	TGTGCCAGCACCCAAACGGGACAGGGGGCCTACGAGCAGTACTTC
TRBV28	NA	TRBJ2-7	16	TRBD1	CASSFPGQGARYEQYF	TGTGCCAGCAGTTTCCCTGGACAGGGGGCTAGGTACGAGCAGTACTTC
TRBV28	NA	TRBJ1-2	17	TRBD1	CASSLPPGAGGNYGYTF	TGTGCCAGCAGTTTACCCCCTGGAGCAGGGGGGAACTATGGCTACACCTTC
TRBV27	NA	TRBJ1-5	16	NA	CASSSIARGWDQPQHF	TGTGCCAGCAGTTCTATTGCCAGGGGTTGGGATCAGCCCCAGCATTTT
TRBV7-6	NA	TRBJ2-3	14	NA	CASSLTRSTDTQYF	TGTGCCAGCAGCTTGACTAGGAGCACAGATACGCAGTATTTT
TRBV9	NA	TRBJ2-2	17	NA	CASSVSGQYSYTGELFF	TGTGCCAGCAGCGTTAGCGGACAGTACAGTTACACCGGGGAGCTGTTTTTT
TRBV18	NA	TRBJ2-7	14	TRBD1	CASSRDRGLYEQYF	TGTGCCAGCTCGCGGGACAGGGGACTTTACGAGCAGTACTTC
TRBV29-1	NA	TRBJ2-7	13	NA	CSVEDAASYEQYF	TGCAGCGTTGAAGATGCAGCGTCCTACGAGCAGTACTTC
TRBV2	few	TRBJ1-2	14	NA	CASSENRDAYGYTF	TGTGCCAGCAGTGAAAACAGGGACGCCTATGGCTACACCTTC
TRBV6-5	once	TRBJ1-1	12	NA	CASSYGGTEAFF	TGTGCCAGCAGTTACGGGGGCACTGAAGCTTTCTTT
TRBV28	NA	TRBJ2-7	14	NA	CASSPPSGSYEQYF	TGTGCCAGCAGTCCCCCAAGCGGCTCCTACGAGCAGTACTTC
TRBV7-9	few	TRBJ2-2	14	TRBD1	CASSYDRGTGELFF	TGTGCCAGCAGCTACGACAGGGGCACCGGGGAGCTGTTTTTT
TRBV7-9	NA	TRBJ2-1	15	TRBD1	CASSLGTVSYNEQFF	TGTGCCAGCAGCCTCGGGACAGTCTCCTACAATGAGCAGTTCTTC
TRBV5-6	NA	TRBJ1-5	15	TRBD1	CASSQGAGDQQPQHF	TGTGCCAGCAGCCAGGGGGCAGGTGATCAGCAGCCCCAGCATTTT
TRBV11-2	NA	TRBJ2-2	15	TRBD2	CASSESGRRTGELFF	TGTGCCAGCAGCGAGAGCGGGAGGAGGACCGGGGAGCTGTTTTTT
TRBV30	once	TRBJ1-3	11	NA	CAGTRGNTIYF	TGTGCCGGGACTCGTGGAAACACCATATATTTT
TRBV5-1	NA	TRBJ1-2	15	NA	CASSGRDPGNYGYTF	TGCGCCAGCAGCGGAAGGGACCCGGGGAACTATGGCTACACCTTC
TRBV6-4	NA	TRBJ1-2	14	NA	CASSDSLRGRGYTF	TGTGCCAGCAGTGACTCCCTCCGGGGACGCGGCTACACCTTC
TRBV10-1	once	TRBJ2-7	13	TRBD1	CASSELRGYEQYF	TGCGCCAGCAGTGAACTCAGGGGGTACGAGCAGTACTTC
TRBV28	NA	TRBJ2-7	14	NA	CASSLGGSSHEQYF	TGTGCCAGCAGTTTAGGAGGGTCAAGCCACGAGCAGTACTTC
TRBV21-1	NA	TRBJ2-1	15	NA	CASRGGREGKNEQFF	TGTGCCAGCAGGGGTGGTCGGGAGGGTAAAAATGAGCAGTTCTTC
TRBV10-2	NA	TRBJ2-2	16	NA	CARGTDGQSNTGELFF	TGCGCCAGGGGAACCGACGGACAGAGCAACACCGGGGAGCTGTTTTTT
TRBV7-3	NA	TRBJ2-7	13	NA	CASSLTGPSGQYF	TGTGCCAGCAGCTTAACGGGCCCTAGTGGGCAGTACTTC
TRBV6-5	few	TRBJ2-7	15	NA	CASSYSPPGTYEQYF	TGTGCCAGCAGTTACTCACCTCCCGGAACCTACGAGCAGTACTTC